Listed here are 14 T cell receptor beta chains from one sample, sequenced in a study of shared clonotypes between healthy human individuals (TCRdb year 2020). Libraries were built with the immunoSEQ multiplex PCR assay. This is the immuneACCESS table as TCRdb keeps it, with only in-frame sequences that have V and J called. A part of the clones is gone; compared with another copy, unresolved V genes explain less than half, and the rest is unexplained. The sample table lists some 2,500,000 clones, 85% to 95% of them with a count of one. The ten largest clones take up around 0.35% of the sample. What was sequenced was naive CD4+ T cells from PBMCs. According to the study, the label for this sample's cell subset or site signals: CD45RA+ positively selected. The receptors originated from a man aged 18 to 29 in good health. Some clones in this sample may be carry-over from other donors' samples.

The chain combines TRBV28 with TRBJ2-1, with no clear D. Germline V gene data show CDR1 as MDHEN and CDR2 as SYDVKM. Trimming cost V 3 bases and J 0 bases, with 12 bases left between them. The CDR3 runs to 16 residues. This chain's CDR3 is CASSFAKANSYNEQFF. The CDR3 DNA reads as TGTGCCAGCAGTTTCGCCAAGGCAAACTCCTACAATGAGCAGTTCTTC.

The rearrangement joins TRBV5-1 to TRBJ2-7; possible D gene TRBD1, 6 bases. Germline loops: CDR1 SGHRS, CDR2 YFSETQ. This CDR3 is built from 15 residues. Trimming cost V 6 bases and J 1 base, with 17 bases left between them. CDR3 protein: CASNPGGTQSYEQYF. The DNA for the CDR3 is TGCGCCAGCAACCCGGGTGGGACACAGTCCTACGAGCAGTACTTC.

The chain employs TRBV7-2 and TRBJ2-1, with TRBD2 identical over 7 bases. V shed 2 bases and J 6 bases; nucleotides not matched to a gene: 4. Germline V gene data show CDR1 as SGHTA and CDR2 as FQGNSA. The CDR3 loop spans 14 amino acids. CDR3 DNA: TGTGCCAGCAGCTTATCTGGGAGGGCCAATGAGCAGTTCTTC. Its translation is CASSLSGRANEQFF.

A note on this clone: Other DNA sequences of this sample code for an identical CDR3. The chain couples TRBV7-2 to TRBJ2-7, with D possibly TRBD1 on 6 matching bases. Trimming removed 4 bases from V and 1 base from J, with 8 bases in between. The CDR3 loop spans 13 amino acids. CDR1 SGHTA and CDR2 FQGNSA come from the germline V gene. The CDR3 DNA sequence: TGTGCCAGCAGCTACAGGGTATCCTACGAGCAGTACTTC. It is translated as CASSYRVSYEQYF.

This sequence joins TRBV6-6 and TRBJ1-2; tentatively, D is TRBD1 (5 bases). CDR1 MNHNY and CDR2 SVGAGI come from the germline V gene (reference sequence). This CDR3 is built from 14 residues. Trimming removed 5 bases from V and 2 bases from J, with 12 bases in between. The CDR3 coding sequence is TGTGCCAGCAGTGCTTCGGGACTCAACTATGGCTACACCTTC. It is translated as CASSASGLNYGYTF.

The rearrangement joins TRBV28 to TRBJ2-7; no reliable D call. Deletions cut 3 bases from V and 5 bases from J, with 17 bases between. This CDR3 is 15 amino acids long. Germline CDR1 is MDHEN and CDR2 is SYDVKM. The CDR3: CASSLGKTKTHEQYF. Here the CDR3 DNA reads TGTGCCAGCAGTTTGGGAAAGACAAAAACTCACGAGCAGTACTTC.

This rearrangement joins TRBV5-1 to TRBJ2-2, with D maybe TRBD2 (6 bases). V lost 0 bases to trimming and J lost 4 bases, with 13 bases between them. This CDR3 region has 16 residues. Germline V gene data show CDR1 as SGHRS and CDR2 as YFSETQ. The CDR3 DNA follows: TGCGCCAGCAGCTTGGTGGTTAGCGGTTCCACCGGGGAGCTGTTTTTT. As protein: CASSLVVSGSTGELFF.

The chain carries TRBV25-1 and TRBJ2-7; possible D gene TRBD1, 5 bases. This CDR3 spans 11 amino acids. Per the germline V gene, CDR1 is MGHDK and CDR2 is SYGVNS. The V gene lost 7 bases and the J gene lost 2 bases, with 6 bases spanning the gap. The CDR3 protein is CASIGAYEQYF. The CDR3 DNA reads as TGTGCCAGCATAGGGGCCTACGAGCAGTACTTC.

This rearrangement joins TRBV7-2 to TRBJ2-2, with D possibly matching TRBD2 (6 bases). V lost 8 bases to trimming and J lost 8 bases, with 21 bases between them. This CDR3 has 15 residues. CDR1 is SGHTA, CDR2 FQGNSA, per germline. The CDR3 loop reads CASHSARGRGGELFF. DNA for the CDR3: TGTGCCAGCCACAGTGCGCGGGGACGGGGAGGGGAGCTGTTTTTT. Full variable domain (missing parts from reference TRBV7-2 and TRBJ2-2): GAGVSQSPSNKVTEKGKDVELRCDPISGHTALYWYRQSLGQGLEFLIYFQGNSAPDKSGLPSDRFSAERTGGSVSTLTIQRTQQEDSAVYLCASHSARGRGGELFFGEGSRLTVL.

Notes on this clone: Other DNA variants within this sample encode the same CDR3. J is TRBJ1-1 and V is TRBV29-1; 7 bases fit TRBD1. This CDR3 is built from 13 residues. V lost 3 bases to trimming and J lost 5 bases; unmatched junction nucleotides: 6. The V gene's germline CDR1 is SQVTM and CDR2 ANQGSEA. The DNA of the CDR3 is TGCAGCGTTGAGCGACAGGGAAGGACTGAAGCTTTCTTT. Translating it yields CSVERQGRTEAFF.

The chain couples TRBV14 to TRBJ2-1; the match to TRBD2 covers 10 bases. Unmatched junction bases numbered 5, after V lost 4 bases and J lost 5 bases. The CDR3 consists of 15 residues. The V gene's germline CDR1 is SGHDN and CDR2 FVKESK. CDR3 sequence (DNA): TGTGCCAGCAGCCCAGGGACTAGCGTTGACAATGAGCAGTTCTTC. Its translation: CASSPGTSVDNEQFF.

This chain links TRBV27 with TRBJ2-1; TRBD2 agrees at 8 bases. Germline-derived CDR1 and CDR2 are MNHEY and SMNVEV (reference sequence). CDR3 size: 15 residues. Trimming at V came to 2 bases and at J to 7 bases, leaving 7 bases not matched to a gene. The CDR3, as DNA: TGTGCCAGCAGTTTAGGGCTAGCGGGTATGAATGAGCAGTTCTTC. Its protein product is CASSLGLAGMNEQFF.

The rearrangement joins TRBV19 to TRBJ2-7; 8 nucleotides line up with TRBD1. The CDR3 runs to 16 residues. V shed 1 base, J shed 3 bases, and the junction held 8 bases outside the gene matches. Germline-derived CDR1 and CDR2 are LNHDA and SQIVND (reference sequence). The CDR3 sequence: CASSIGVDRGRYEQYF. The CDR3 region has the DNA TGTGCCAGTAGTATAGGGGTCGACAGGGGACGCTACGAGCAGTACTTC.

Here the CDR3 reads CASGLGAGIETQYF. The CDR3 coding sequence is TGTGCTAGTGGTTTGGGGGCAGGGATAGAGACCCAGTACTTC. V and J are TRBV12-5 and TRBJ2-5; D may be TRBD1 (5 bases). The CDR3 has 14 residues. The V end lost 1 base, the J end lost 4 bases, and 10 bases lay between the germline ends. CDR1 and CDR2 from the germline V gene are LGHNT and FRNRAP. Full variable domain (rest looked up from reference TRBV12-5 and TRBJ2-5): DARVTQTPRHKVTEMGQEVTMRCQPILGHNTVFWYRQTMMQGLELLAYFRNRAPLDDSGMPKDRFSAEMPDATLATLKIQPSEPRDSAVYFCASGLGAGIETQYFGPGTRLLVL.